The clone carrying this T cell receptor beta chain appeared many times. Its antigen is still unknown. TCRdb re-called the reads with MiXCR, one entry per CDR3 protein. This sample has a few hundred thousand distinct CDR3 sequences; about 13% occur once, and the top ten carry 7% to 9.5%. This sample is drawn from a study of T cell repertoires in cytomegalovirus infection. About the research overall: Signatures in public TCR beta sequences pointed to both CMV infection and matching HLA type.

V was pared by 5 bases and J by 6 bases, with 19 bases between. In germline, CDR1 is SGHTA, CDR2 FQGNSA. The CDR3 is made up of 15 amino acids. Study observations and caveats: Across the ex vivo response, the dominant clonotypes were HLA-C-restricted CMV-specific TCR beta clonotypes. Identification of carriers of CMV plus the relevant HLA was performed using cumulative public TCR beta family frequency.

This TCR was recovered from a human donor in good health (CMV status not recorded). Some clones in this sample may be carry-over from other donors' samples. The rearrangement links TRBV7-2 to TRBJ1-2, with D unclear. Specimen: PBMCs. This CDR3 reads CASSRDRGIGNGYTF. The CDR3 DNA reads TGTGCCAGCAGCCGGGATCGCGGCATTGGTAATGGCTACACCTTC. The full variable domain, its missing parts supplied by reference TRBV7-2 and TRBJ1-2, is GAGVSQSPSNKVTEKGKDVELRCDPISGHTALYWYRQSLGQGLEFLIYFQGNSAPDKSGLPSDRFSAERTGGSVSTLTIQRTQQEDSAVYLCASSRDRGIGNGYTFGSGTRLTVV.